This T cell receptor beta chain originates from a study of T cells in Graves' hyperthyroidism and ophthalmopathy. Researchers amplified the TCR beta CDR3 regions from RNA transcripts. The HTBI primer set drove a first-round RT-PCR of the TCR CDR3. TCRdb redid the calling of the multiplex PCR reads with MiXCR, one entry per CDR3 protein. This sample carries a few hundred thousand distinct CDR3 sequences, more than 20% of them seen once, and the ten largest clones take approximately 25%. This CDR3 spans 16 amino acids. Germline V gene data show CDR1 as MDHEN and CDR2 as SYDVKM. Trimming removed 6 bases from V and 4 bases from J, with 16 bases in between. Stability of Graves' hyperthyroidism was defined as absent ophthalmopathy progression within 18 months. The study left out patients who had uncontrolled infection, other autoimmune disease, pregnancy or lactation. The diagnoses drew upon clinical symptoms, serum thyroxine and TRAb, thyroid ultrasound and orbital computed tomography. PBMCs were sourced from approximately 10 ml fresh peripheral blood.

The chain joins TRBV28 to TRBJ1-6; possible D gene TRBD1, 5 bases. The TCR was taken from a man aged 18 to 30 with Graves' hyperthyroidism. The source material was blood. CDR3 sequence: CASSSPTRGYNSPLHF. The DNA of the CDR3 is TGTGCCAGCAGCTCCCCTACAAGGGGATATAATTCACCCCTCCACTTT.